The 21 T cell receptor beta chains presented below share a single source sample, sequenced in a study of T cells after yellow fever vaccination. MiXCR, run by TCRdb on the 5' RACE reads, gives a single entry per CDR3 protein. The sample lists some 340,000 distinct CDR3 sequences, approximately 4% occurring once. This material consisted of PBMCs, taken 5 days after the yellow fever booster vaccination. These receptors were obtained from a man between 18 and 29 years old who received the YFV17D yellow fever vaccine.

The chain joins TRBV6-1 to TRBJ2-5; tentatively, D is TRBD1 or TRBD2 (5 bases each). Germline CDR1 and CDR2: MNHNS and SASEGT. The CDR3 has 14 residues. The V and J ends lost 2 bases and 2 bases respectively, with 9 bases between them. The CDR3: CASSEPGPQETQYF. The CDR3 DNA reads TGTGCCAGCAGTGAACCGGGACCGCAAGAGACCCAGTACTTC.

This sequence joins TRBV9 and TRBJ1-2; 8 nucleotides agree with TRBD1. Germline V gene sequence: CDR1 SGDLS, CDR2 YYNGEE. This CDR3 comprises 15 residues. Unmatched junction bases numbered 8, after V lost 3 bases and J lost 4 bases. The CDR3 DNA reads TGTGCCAGCAGCGGTGGGGGCACAGGGGGCTATGGCTACACCTTC. It is translated as CASSGGGTGGYGYTF.

This clonotype has just a few counts. CDR3 loop: CASSEALGLPGNTIYF. The CDR3 DNA is TGTGCCAGCAGTGAAGCGCTCGGCCTCCCAGGAAACACCATATATTTT. The chain links TRBV6-1 to TRBJ1-3; D ambiguous. CDR1 and CDR2 (germline): MNHNS, SASEGT. V gave up 0 bases and J gave up 4 bases, with 13 bases separating them. This CDR3 has 16 amino acids.

This clonotype was seen more than once but under ten times. The chain couples TRBV20-1 to TRBJ2-7; the match to TRBD2 covers 10 bases. CDR3 size: 16 residues. The V gene end was trimmed by 0 bases and the J gene end by 7 bases; junction bases not matched to a gene: 12. CDR1 and CDR2 (germline): DFQATT, SNEGSKA (reference sequence). The CDR3 protein is CSARDRSGGAWVEQYF. DNA of the CDR3: TGCAGTGCTAGAGATAGAAGCGGGGGGGCCTGGGTGGAGCAGTACTTC.

The chain carries TRBV27 and TRBJ2-1, with no clear D. The CDR3 consists of 14 residues. CDR1 MNHEY and CDR2 SMNVEV come from the germline V gene (reference sequence). Trimming stripped 7 bases from V and 4 bases from J, with 14 bases between. DNA for the CDR3: TGTGCCAGCAAGGCCCCGCAGACGTACAATGAGCAGTTCTTC. This codes for CASKAPQTYNEQFF.

The V gene is TRBV4-1, the J gene TRBJ2-7; weak D call: TRBD2 (6 bases). Looked up from germline, CDR1 is MGHRA and CDR2 is YSYEKL. Trimming shortened V by 3 bases and J by 3 bases, and 15 bases separated the two germline ends. The CDR3 extends over 15 amino acids. In DNA form, the CDR3 reads TGCGCCAGCAGCCAGCAGGGAGGAGAGGGCTACGAGCAGTACGTC. Translated, it gives CASSQQGGEGYEQYV.

The table lists this clonotype with many counts. This chain joins TRBV28 and TRBJ1-6; D unclear. Deletions cut 5 bases from V and 9 bases from J, with 11 bases between. This CDR3 spans 13 amino acids. In germline, CDR1 is MDHEN, CDR2 SYDVKM. CDR3 coding DNA: TGTGCCAGCAGTGTAACGGTCCCTTCACCCCTCCACTTT. Translation gives CASSVTVPSPLHF.

This clonotype was seen more than once but under ten times. The chain uses TRBV29-1 and TRBJ2-3, with D possibly being TRBD1 (6 bases). This CDR3 has 15 residues. V was clipped by 7 bases and J by 3 bases, with 20 bases between them. Germline CDR1 and CDR2: SQVTM and ANQGSEA. CDR3 nucleotides: TGCAGCGCCTCCCAGGGGTTCGCACGGACAGATACGCAGTATTTT. Amino acid sequence: CSASQGFARTDTQYF.

A few counts support this clonotype. The V call is TRBV9, the J call TRBJ2-2; unclear D gene. Trimming stripped 0 bases from V and 4 bases from J, with 10 bases between. Germline V lookup: CDR1 SGDLS, CDR2 YYNGEE. This CDR3 contains 15 residues. As DNA, the CDR3 is TGTGCCAGCAGCGTAGGCCAGTCGGCCACCGGGGAGCTGTTTTTT. Its translation: CASSVGQSATGELFF.

The DNA of the CDR3 is TGTGCCAGCAGCTTAGGGACCCCCGGATACACAGATACGCAGTATTTT. Translating it yields CASSLGTPGYTDTQYF. J is TRBJ2-3 and V is TRBV7-8; D is uncertain. Germline-derived CDR1 and CDR2 are SGHVS and FQNEAQ. Trimming took 1 base from V and 2 from J, leaving 13 bases between them. This CDR3 comprises 16 residues. Using reference TRBV7-8 and TRBJ2-3 for the parts outside the CDR3, the full variable domain is GAGVSQSPRYKVAKRGQDVALRCDPISGHVSLFWYQQALGQGPEFLTYFQNEAQLDKSGLPSDRFFAERPEGSVSTLKIQRTQQEDSAVYLCASSLGTPGYTDTQYFGPGTRLTVL.

Only a few counts were recorded for this clonotype. The J gene is TRBJ1-2, the V gene TRBV7-9; D possibly corresponds to TRBD1 (6 bases). The CDR3 sequence is 13 residues long. Germline-derived CDR1 and CDR2 are SEHNR and FQNEAQ (reference sequence). The V gene lost 1 base and the J gene lost 6 bases, with 9 bases spanning the gap. The CDR3 nucleotides read TGTGCCAGCAGCTTAGTCAGGGGCCATGGCTACACCTTC. This sequence encodes CASSLVRGHGYTF.

This clonotype was observed a few times. The gene calls are TRBV27 and TRBJ2-7; D gene ambiguous. The germline CDR1 and CDR2 sequences are MNHEY and SMNVEV (reference sequence). Deletions cut 3 bases from V and 0 bases from J, with 9 bases between. This CDR3 is built from 14 residues. This CDR3 reads CASSFVGSSYEQYF. The DNA of the CDR3 is TGTGCCAGCAGTTTTGTGGGATCCTCCTACGAGCAGTACTTC.

The rearrangement uses TRBV4-3 and TRBJ2-7, with 16 bases matching TRBD2. In germline, CDR1 is LGHNA, CDR2 YSLEER. This CDR3 spans 20 amino acids. The junction had 17 bases not matched to a gene; V was cut back by 3 bases and J by 6 bases. In DNA, the CDR3 is TGCGCCAGCAGCCATGACCCGGGACTAGCGGGGGGGCAGTCCAAGGGCGAGCAGTACGTC. Its translation is CASSHDPGLAGGQSKGEQYV.

This clonotype was counted a few times. The chain has TRBV12-3 or TRBV12-4 and TRBJ1-1, with D possibly being TRBD1 (5 bases). The CDR3 extends over 15 amino acids. With 3 bases removed from V and 1 base from J, the gap between germline ends came to 12 bases. The CDR3 protein is CASSFYGARNTEAFF. In DNA, the CDR3 is TGTGCCAGCAGTTTTTACGGGGCCCGGAACACTGAAGCTTTCTTT.

This sequence joins TRBV7-2 and TRBJ2-1; TRBD2 matches at 8 bases. Germline-derived CDR1 and CDR2 are SGHTA and FQGNSA. V shed 2 bases, J shed 5 bases, and the junction held 5 bases outside the gene matches. The CDR3 is made up of 15 amino acids. The CDR3 region has the DNA TGTGCCAGCAGCTTATCTCCGGGGGGGAACAATGAGCAGTTCTTC. This codes for CASSLSPGGNNEQFF.

The V and J genes are TRBV5-1 and TRBJ2-7; D gene ambiguous. Germline lookup yields CDR1 SGHRS and CDR2 YFSETQ. Trimming removed 2 bases from V and 3 bases from J, with 9 bases in between. CDR3 length: 13 amino acids. CDR3 sequence (DNA): TGCGCCAGCAGCTTCTTGGGTATCTACGAGCAGTACTTC. This sequence encodes CASSFLGIYEQYF.

This clonotype showed up just a few times. This chain's CDR3 is CSAKRGRDTEAFF. In DNA, the CDR3 is TGCAGTGCTAAGAGGGGAAGGGACACTGAAGCTTTCTTT. The chain couples TRBV20-1 to TRBJ1-1, with D possibly being TRBD1 (5 bases). CDR3 size: 13 residues. Germline CDR1 and CDR2: DFQATT and SNEGSKA (reference sequence). Trimming shortened V by 4 bases and J by 3 bases, and 12 bases separated the two germline ends.

The chain employs TRBV27 and TRBJ1-3; tentative D call: TRBD1 (6 bases). Trimming pared 5 bases from V and 1 base from J, leaving 15 bases between. Germline V gives CDR1 MNHEY, CDR2 SMNVEV (reference sequence). The CDR3 runs 16 residues. As DNA, the CDR3 is TGTGCCAGCAGTCCGTATCGGGGGACATCTGGAAACACCATATATTTT. Its protein is CASSPYRGTSGNTIYF.

The J gene is TRBJ1-1, the V gene TRBV5-5; D may be TRBD1 (5 bases). CDR3 length: 15 amino acids. The ends were cut back, 5 bases at V and 4 bases at J, with 18 bases in the middle. Germline V gives CDR1 SGHKS, CDR2 YYEKEE (reference sequence). The CDR3 DNA reads as TGTGCCAGCAGGAATACAGGTCTTGGAAGCACTGAAGCTTTCTTT. Translating gives CASRNTGLGSTEAFF.

The V gene is TRBV5-1, the J gene TRBJ2-1; the match to TRBD2 covers 7 bases. The CDR3 loop spans 13 amino acids. CDR1 is SGHRS and CDR2 is YFSETQ in the germline V gene. V lost 4 bases to trimming and J lost 9 bases; unmatched junction nucleotides: 7. The CDR3 protein is CASSGRGGPEQFF. In DNA, the CDR3 is TGCGCCAGCAGCGGGAGGGGAGGGCCTGAGCAGTTCTTC.

This clonotype came up a few times. The chain joins TRBV4-2 to TRBJ1-5; 7 positions agree with TRBD1. Germline CDR1 LGHNA, CDR2 YNFKEQ. Trimming removed 2 bases from V and 4 bases from J; junction bases left unmatched: 5. CDR3 length equals 15 residues. CDR3 residues: CASSQPGQQNQPQHF. CDR3 DNA: TGTGCCAGCAGCCAACCGGGACAGCAAAATCAGCCCCAGCATTTT.